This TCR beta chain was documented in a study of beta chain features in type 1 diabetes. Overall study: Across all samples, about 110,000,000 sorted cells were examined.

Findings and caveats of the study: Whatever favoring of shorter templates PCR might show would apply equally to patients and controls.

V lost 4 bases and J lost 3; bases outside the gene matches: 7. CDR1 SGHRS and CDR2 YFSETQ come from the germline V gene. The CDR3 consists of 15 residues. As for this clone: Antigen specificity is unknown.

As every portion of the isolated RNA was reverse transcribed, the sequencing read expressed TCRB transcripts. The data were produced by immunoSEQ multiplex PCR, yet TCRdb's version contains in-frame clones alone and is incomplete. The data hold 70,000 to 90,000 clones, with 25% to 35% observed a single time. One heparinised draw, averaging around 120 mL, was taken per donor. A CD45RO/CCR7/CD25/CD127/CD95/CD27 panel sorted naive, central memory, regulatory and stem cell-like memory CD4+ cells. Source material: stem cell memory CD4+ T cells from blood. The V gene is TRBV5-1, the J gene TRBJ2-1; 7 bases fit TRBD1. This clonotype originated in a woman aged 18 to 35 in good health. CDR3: CASSEQGENYNEQFF. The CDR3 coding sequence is TGCGCCAGCAGCGAGCAGGGGGAAAACTACAATGAGCAGTTCTTC.